This T cell receptor (beta chain) comes out of a study of Graves' ophthalmopathy and Graves' hyperthyroidism. This clonotype was seen repeatedly, ten times or more. From RNA, the CDR3 regions of TCR beta chains were amplified and sequenced. Second-round multiplex PCR came after a first-round RT-PCR that employed HTBI primers. MiXCR was run by TCRdb on the multiplex PCR reads, yielding one entry per CDR3 protein. The repertoire holds under 350,000 distinct CDR3 sequences, with about a sixth as singletons. CDR1 and CDR2 from the germline V gene are SGHDN and FVKESK. Between the trimmed V and J ends, which lost 4 bases and 1 base, there was a span of 19 bases. This CDR3 is 17 amino acids long.

V and J are TRBV14 and TRBJ1-1; the D gene is possibly TRBD1 (5 bases). This receptor was taken from an adult man with Graves' ophthalmopathy. Material for sequencing was peripheral blood. The CDR3 protein is CASSRTRGGDSNTEAFF. In DNA form, the CDR3 reads TGTGCCAGCAGCCGAACTAGAGGAGGGGACTCGAACACTGAAGCTTTCTTT.